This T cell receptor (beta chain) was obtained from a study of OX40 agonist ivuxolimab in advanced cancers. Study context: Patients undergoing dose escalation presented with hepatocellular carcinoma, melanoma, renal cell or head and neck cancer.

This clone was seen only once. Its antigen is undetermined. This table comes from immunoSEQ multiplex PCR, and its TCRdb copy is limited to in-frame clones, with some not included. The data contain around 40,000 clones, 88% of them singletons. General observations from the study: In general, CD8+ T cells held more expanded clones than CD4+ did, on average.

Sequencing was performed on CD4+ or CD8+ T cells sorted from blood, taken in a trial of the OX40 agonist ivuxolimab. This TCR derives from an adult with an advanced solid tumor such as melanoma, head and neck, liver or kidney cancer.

The CDR3 protein is CASQKRAASPYGYTF. The CDR3 bases are TGTGCCAGCCAAAAAAGGGCAGCCTCTCCCTATGGCTACACCTTC. The gene calls are TRBV6-1 and TRBJ1-2, with D hard to call. Germline assignment: CDR1 MNHNS and CDR2 SASEGT. Deletions cut 8 bases from V and 4 bases from J, with 20 bases between. CDR3 length equals 15 residues.